The 10 T cell receptor beta chains listed next were all sequenced from one sample in a study of T cell repertoires in cytomegalovirus infection. TCRdb reprocessed the reads via MiXCR and lists one record per CDR3 protein. The table records a few hundred thousand distinct CDR3 sequences, about 32% of them present only once. The antigens of these receptors remain unknown. This material consisted of cultured PBMCs, taken from culture after CMV antigen stimulation. Receptors originate from a human donor in good health (CMV status not recorded). Some clones in this sample may be carry-over from other donors' samples.

The chain employs TRBV27 and TRBJ2-7, with 8 bases matching TRBD2. With 6 bases clipped from V and 3 bases from J, the junction kept 10 bases outside the gene matches. This CDR3 is built from 15 residues. CDR1 and CDR2 (germline): MNHEY, SMNVEV (reference sequence). CDR3 DNA sequence: TGTGCCAGCAGACATAAGGGACTAGTGAACTACGAGCAGTACTTC. It encodes CASRHKGLVNYEQYF.

Here the CDR3 DNA reads TGTGCCAGCAGCCAAGAGGCACTAGCGACATACAATGAGCAGTTCTTC. It specifies CASSQEALATYNEQFF. The chain uses TRBV14 and TRBJ2-1, with 7 bases identical to TRBD2. In germline, CDR1 is SGHDN, CDR2 FVKESK. This CDR3 region has 16 residues. The ends lost 0 bases at V and 4 bases at J; junction bases unmatched: 6.

This clonotype was picked up many times. The chain carries TRBV7-2 and TRBJ1-5, with D uncertain. Trimming removed 2 bases at V and 1 base at J, with 9 bases between. Germline V gives CDR1 SGHTA, CDR2 FQGNSA. The CDR3 runs 15 residues. CDR3 bases: TGTGCCAGCAGCTTAACGTCGGGAAGCAATCAGCCCCAGCATTTT. Its protein product is CASSLTSGSNQPQHF.

This chain joins TRBV12-3 or TRBV12-4 and TRBJ1-4; D is perhaps TRBD1 (5 bases). The V end lost 5 bases, the J end lost 0 bases, and 16 bases lay between the germline ends. This CDR3 is built from 17 residues. The CDR3 DNA follows: TGTGCCAGCAGTGAGACCGGGACTTTAACAACTAATGAAAAACTGTTTTTT. It translates to CASSETGTLTTNEKLFF.

This clonotype was detected only a few times. The V gene is TRBV7-2, the J gene TRBJ1-1; D gene unclear. The CDR3 is made up of 12 amino acids. Trimming stripped 5 bases from V and 3 bases from J, with 7 bases between. CDR1 SGHTA and CDR2 FQGNSA come from the germline V gene. Here the CDR3 reads CASSRGYTEAFF. CDR3 DNA: TGTGCCAGCAGCCGCGGATACACTGAAGCTTTCTTT. Looking up the rest from reference TRBV7-2 and TRBJ1-1 gives the full variable domain: GAGVSQSPSNKVTEKGKDVELRCDPISGHTALYWYRQSLGQGLEFLIYFQGNSAPDKSGLPSDRFSAERTGGSVSTLTIQRTQQEDSAVYLCASSRGYTEAFFGQGTRLTVV.

The chain has TRBV28 and TRBJ2-1; no clear D. V was cut by 3 bases and J by 5 bases, with 5 bases left in between. From germline, CDR1 is MDHEN and CDR2 SYDVKM. This CDR3 is 12 amino acids long. The CDR3 nucleotides read TGTGCCAGCAGTTTGAAGCACAATGAGCAGTTCTTC. Protein product: CASSLKHNEQFF.

This clonotype was counted only a few times. The rearrangement links TRBV27 to TRBJ2-5; no definite D call. Germline V gene lookup returns CDR1 MNHEY and CDR2 SMNVEV (reference sequence). The CDR3 sequence is 14 residues long. Trimming left V 4 bases short and J 1 base short, with 10 bases between. CDR3 loop: CASSSAVLQETQYF. The DNA for the CDR3 is TGTGCCAGCAGTTCCGCGGTCCTCCAAGAGACCCAGTACTTC.

This chain joins TRBV7-2 and TRBJ1-6, with D maybe TRBD1 (5 bases). CDR1 is SGHTA and CDR2 is FQGNSA in the germline V gene. Trimming left V 1 base short and J 10 bases short, with 17 bases between. The CDR3 covers 16 residues. In DNA form, the CDR3 reads TGTGCCAGCAGCTTAGGGGACGGCAGGGCCCTGTCACCCCTCCACTTT. Translated: CASSLGDGRALSPLHF.

In its sample, this clonotype was seen a few times. This sequence joins TRBV4-3 and TRBJ2-3; 9 nucleotides match TRBD2. The junction had 9 bases not matched to a gene; V was cut back by 4 bases and J by 4 bases. Germline V gene lookup returns CDR1 LGHNA and CDR2 YSLEER. This CDR3 is 16 amino acids long. The CDR3 loop reads CASSRVVGLAPDTQYF. Written as DNA, the CDR3 is TGCGCCAGCAGCCGCGTGGTGGGACTAGCCCCAGATACGCAGTATTTT.

This chain uses TRBV7-2 with TRBJ1-1; D is unresolved. This CDR3 has 15 residues. Germline CDR1 and CDR2: SGHTA and FQGNSA. V was clipped by 3 bases and J by 1 base, with 12 bases between them. The CDR3 loop is CASSFDRLANTEAFF. In DNA, the CDR3 is TGTGCCAGCAGCTTTGATCGATTGGCGAACACTGAAGCTTTCTTT.